A single sample is the source of the 16 T cell receptor beta chains below, sequenced in a study of cytomegalovirus exposure and HLA in healthy donors. Vbeta (60) and Jbeta (13) primers were used in the PCR. Produced via immunoSEQ multiplex PCR; TCRdb's table is partial and in-frame only. The sample has approximately 160,000 clones; 77% are singletons. The sample was PBMCs. These receptors came from a woman in her twenties or thirties in good health and CMV-seronegative.

V is TRBV10-2 and J is TRBJ1-5; D gene ambiguous. Trimming stripped 0 bases from V and 3 bases from J, with 6 bases between. Germline CDR1 reads WSHSY; CDR2 reads SAAADI. The CDR3 length is 14 residues. CDR3 residues: CASSESSVNQPQHF. In DNA form, the CDR3 reads TGCGCCAGCAGTGAGTCGTCGGTCAATCAGCCCCAGCATTTT.

This chain uses TRBV28 with TRBJ2-1; TRBD2 matches at 12 bases. Germline V lookup: CDR1 MDHEN, CDR2 SYDVKM. This CDR3 is 15 amino acids long. Unmatched junction bases numbered 5, after V lost 3 bases and J lost 8 bases. CDR3 bases: TGTGCCAGCAGTTTCGGACTAGCGGGACAACATGAGCAGTTCTTC. Protein sequence: CASSFGLAGQHEQFF. The full variable domain, with the rest looked up from reference TRBV28 and TRBJ2-1, is DVKVTQSSRYLVKRTGEKVFLECVQDMDHENMFWYRQDPGLGLRLIYFSYDVKMKEKGDIPEGYSVSREKKERFSLILESASTNQTSMYLCASSFGLAGQHEQFFGPGTRLTVL.

The V gene is TRBV6-6, the J gene TRBJ2-1; 11 nucleotides match TRBD2. The ends lost 8 bases at V and 8 bases at J; junction bases unmatched: 8. Germline V gives CDR1 MNHNY, CDR2 SVGAGI (reference sequence). The CDR3 extends over 14 amino acids. CDR3 region: CASCLAGGYDEQFF. CDR3 DNA sequence: TGTGCCAGCTGTCTAGCGGGAGGATATGATGAGCAGTTCTTC.

The genes are TRBV7-9 and TRBJ1-3; 8 nucleotides match TRBD1. Germline V gives CDR1 SEHNR, CDR2 FQNEAQ (reference sequence). CDR3 length equals 16 residues. V gave up 5 bases and J gave up 2 bases; unmatched junction bases: 8. The CDR3 DNA follows: TGTGCCAGCAGCACAAACAGGGGGACCCCTGGAAACACCATATATTTT. Amino acids: CASSTNRGTPGNTIYF.

The gene calls are TRBV5-1 and TRBJ2-5, with TRBD1 as a possible D gene (6 bases). V dropped 0 bases and J dropped 5 bases, with 14 bases sitting between them. This CDR3 has 15 residues. The germline CDR1 and CDR2 sequences are SGHRS and YFSETQ. In DNA form, the CDR3 reads TGCGCCAGCAGCTTGGGCGCAGGGCAGGGGGAGACCCAGTACTTC. Translation gives CASSLGAGQGETQYF. Looking up the rest from reference TRBV5-1 and TRBJ2-5 gives the full variable domain: KAGVTQTPRYLIKTRGQQVTLSCSPISGHRSVSWYQQTPGQGLQFLFEYFSETQRNKGNFPGRFSGRQFSNSRSEMNVSTLELGDSALYLCASSLGAGQGETQYFGPGTRLLVL.

V gene TRBV5-1 combines with J gene TRBJ2-1; TRBD2 matches at 9 bases. Germline V gives CDR1 SGHRS, CDR2 YFSETQ. The CDR3 is made up of 16 amino acids. With 0 bases clipped from V and 7 bases from J, the junction kept 8 bases outside the gene matches. CDR3 sequence: CASSLGGQRGVNEQFF. In nucleotides, the CDR3 is TGCGCCAGCAGCTTGGGGGGTCAGCGGGGGGTGAATGAGCAGTTCTTC.

The genes are TRBV19 and TRBJ1-5; TRBD1 matches 9 bases. The CDR3 has 16 amino acids. V lost 0 bases, J lost 6 bases, and 6 bases stayed unmatched. CDR1 LNHDA and CDR2 SQIVND come from the germline V gene (reference sequence). CDR3 nucleotide sequence: TGTGCCAGTAGTATAGACGGACAGGGGTCGGGTCAGCCCCAGCATTTT. Amino acid sequence: CASSIDGQGSGQPQHF.

The rearrangement joins TRBV7-3 to TRBJ2-7; 9 bases line up with TRBD1. This CDR3 region has 15 residues. Germline V gives CDR1 SGHTA, CDR2 FQGTGA. V lost 0 bases and J lost 4; bases outside the gene matches: 4. The CDR3 DNA reads TGTGCCAGCAGCTTAACCTCGGACAGGGGTTACGAGCAGTACTTC. This codes for CASSLTSDRGYEQYF.

The chain couples TRBV19 to TRBJ2-6, with TRBD1 as a possible D gene (7 bases). The germline CDR1 and CDR2 sequences are LNHDA and SQIVND (reference sequence). CDR3 size: 18 residues. Trimming removed 5 bases at V and 1 base at J, with 18 bases between. Here the CDR3 reads CASSLIRGALSGANVLTF. In nucleotides, the CDR3 is TGTGCCAGTAGTCTAATCAGGGGGGCATTATCTGGGGCCAACGTCCTGACTTTC.

V usage is TRBV11-1 and J usage is TRBJ2-7; TRBD2 matches 8 bases. Per germline, CDR1 SGHAT and CDR2 FQDESV (reference sequence). V gave up 2 bases and J gave up 6 bases; unmatched junction bases: 6. The CDR3 sequence is 14 residues long. The CDR3 coding sequence is TGTGCCAGCAGCTTAATAGCGGGGACCCTCGAGCAGTACTTC. This sequence encodes CASSLIAGTLEQYF.

This chain links TRBV27 with TRBJ1-5; the D gene is possibly TRBD1 (5 bases). The length of the CDR3 is 14 residues. V was cut by 5 bases and J by 4 bases, with 12 bases left in between. Germline V gives CDR1 MNHEY, CDR2 SMNVEV (reference sequence). The CDR3 sequence: CASSQGYQNQPQHF. In nucleotides, the CDR3 is TGTGCCAGCAGTCAGGGTTACCAAAATCAGCCCCAGCATTTT.

The rearrangement joins TRBV7-9 to TRBJ2-3; 8 bases are shared with TRBD1. Germline lookup yields CDR1 SEHNR and CDR2 FQNEAQ (reference sequence). This CDR3 is built from 14 residues. Unmatched junction bases numbered 5, after V lost 5 bases and J lost 4 bases. The CDR3 is CASSTRGQADTQYF. The CDR3 coding sequence is TGTGCCAGCAGCACAAGGGGACAGGCAGATACGCAGTATTTT.

The sample holds a few counts of this clone. The CDR3 DNA is TGCGCCAGCAGCTTGGCGGACACTGAAGCTTTCTTT. It is translated as CASSLADTEAFF. This chain links TRBV5-1 with TRBJ1-1; D is unresolved. Trimming took 0 bases from V and 3 from J, leaving 3 bases between them. Germline V gene sequence: CDR1 SGHRS, CDR2 YFSETQ. CDR3 length: 12 amino acids.

The chain employs TRBV6-6 and TRBJ1-1; 9 positions match TRBD1. CDR3 length: 16 amino acids. Germline CDR1 and CDR2: MNHNY and SVGAGI (reference sequence). With V trimmed by 2 bases and J by 4 bases, 8 bases remained unmatched. CDR3 sequence reads: CASSYPRQGVGTEAFF. CDR3 sequence (DNA): TGTGCCAGCAGTTACCCCCGACAGGGGGTGGGCACTGAAGCTTTCTTT.

The CDR3 coding sequence is TGTGCCAGCAGACTAGGGGGTTTCACTGAAGCTTTCTTT. It translates to CASRLGGFTEAFF. The gene calls are TRBV6-1 and TRBJ1-1; D is possibly TRBD1 (6 bases). V dropped 6 bases and J dropped 4 bases, with 12 bases sitting between them. CDR3 size: 13 residues. The germline V gene encodes CDR1 MNHNS and CDR2 SASEGT.

This chain links TRBV7-9 with TRBJ1-2; 8 bases are shared with TRBD1. CDR1 SEHNR and CDR2 FQNEAQ come from the germline V gene (reference sequence). With V trimmed by 1 base and J by 5 bases, 9 bases remained unmatched. This CDR3 has 16 residues. The CDR3 here is CASSLGTDRGSYGYTF. Written as DNA, the CDR3 is TGTGCCAGCAGCTTAGGAACTGACAGGGGATCATATGGCTACACCTTC.